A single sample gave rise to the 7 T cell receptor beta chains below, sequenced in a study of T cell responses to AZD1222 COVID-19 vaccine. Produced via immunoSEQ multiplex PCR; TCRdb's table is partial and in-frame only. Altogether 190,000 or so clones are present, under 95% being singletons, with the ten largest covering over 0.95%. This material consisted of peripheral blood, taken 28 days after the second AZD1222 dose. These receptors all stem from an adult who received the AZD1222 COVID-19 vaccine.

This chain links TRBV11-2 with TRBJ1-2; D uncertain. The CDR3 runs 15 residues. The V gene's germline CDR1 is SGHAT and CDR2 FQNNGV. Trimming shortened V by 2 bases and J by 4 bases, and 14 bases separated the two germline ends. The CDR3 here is CASSLNQRQSYGYTF. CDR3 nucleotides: TGTGCCAGCAGCTTAAACCAGAGGCAGTCCTATGGCTACACCTTC.

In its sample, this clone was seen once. The CDR3 sequence is CASSQGLAQYF. The CDR3, as DNA: TGTGCCAGCAGCCAAGGACTAGCGCAGTACTTC. This sequence joins TRBV4-2 and TRBJ2-7, with 7 bases matching TRBD2. The V segment lost 1 base and the J segment 9 bases; nucleotides outside the gene matches: 0. Germline V gene sequence: CDR1 LGHNA, CDR2 YNFKEQ. The length of the CDR3 is 11 residues.

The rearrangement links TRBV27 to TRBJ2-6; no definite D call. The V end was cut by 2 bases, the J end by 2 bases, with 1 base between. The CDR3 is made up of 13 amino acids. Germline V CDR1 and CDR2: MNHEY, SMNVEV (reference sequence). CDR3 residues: CASSLAGANVLTF. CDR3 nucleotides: TGTGCCAGCAGTTTAGCTGGGGCCAACGTCCTGACTTTC.

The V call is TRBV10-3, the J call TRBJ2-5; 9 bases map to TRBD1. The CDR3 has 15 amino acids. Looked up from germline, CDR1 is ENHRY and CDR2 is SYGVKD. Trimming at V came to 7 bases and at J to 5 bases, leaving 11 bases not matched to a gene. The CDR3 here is CAIKPGQGRVETQYF. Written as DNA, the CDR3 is TGTGCCATCAAGCCCGGACAGGGGAGGGTGGAGACCCAGTACTTC.

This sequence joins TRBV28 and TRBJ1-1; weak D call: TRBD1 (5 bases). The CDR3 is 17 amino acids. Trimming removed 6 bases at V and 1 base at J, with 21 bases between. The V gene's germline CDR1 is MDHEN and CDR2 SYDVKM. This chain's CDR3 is CASRALRGLFRNTEAFF. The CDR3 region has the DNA TGTGCCAGCAGGGCTTTGAGGGGTTTGTTTCGGAACACTGAAGCTTTCTTT.

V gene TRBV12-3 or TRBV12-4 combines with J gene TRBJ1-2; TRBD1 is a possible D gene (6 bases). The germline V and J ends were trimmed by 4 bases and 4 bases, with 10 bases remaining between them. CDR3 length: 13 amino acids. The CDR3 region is CASSSGTTYGYTF. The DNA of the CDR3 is TGTGCCAGCAGTTCGGGGACAACCTATGGCTACACCTTC.

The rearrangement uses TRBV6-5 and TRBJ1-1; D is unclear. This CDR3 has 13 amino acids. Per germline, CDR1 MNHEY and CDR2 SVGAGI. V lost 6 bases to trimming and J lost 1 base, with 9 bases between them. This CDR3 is CASRRNWNTEAFF. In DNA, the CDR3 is TGTGCCAGCAGGCGCAATTGGAACACTGAAGCTTTCTTT.